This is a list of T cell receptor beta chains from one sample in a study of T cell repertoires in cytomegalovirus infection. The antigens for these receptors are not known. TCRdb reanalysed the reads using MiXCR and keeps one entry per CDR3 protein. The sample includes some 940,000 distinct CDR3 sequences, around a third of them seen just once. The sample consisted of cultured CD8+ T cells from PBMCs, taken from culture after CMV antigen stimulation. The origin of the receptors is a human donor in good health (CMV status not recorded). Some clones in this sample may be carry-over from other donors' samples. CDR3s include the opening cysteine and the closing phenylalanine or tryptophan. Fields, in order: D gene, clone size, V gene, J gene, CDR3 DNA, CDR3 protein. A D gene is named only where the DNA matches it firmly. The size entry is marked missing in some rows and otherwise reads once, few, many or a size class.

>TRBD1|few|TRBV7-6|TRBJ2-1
TGTGCCAGCAGCCCGACAGTAGGGACAGGGACCCTCGGTGAGCAGTTCTTC
CASSPTVGTGTLGEQFF
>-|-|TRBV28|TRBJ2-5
TGTGCCAGCAGTTTGGGCCTACTGAGGGGAGAGACCCAGTACTTC
CASSLGLLRGETQYF
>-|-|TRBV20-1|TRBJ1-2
TGCAGTGCCGGGGGTATCTATGGCTACACCTTC
CSAGGIYGYTF
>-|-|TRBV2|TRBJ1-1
TGTGCCAGCAGTGAAAGCCCGGTAGGGAACACTGAAGCTTTCTTT
CASSESPVGNTEAFF
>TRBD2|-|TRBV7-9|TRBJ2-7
TGTGCCAGCAGCCCAGATGGACTAGCATACGAGCAGTACTTC
CASSPDGLAYEQYF
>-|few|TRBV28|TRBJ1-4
TGTGCCAGCAGTTTATGGGGGGAAAAACTGTTTTTT
CASSLWGEKLFF
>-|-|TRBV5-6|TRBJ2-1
TGTGCCAGCACCACCATGTCAGGGAGCTCCTACAATGAGCAGTTCTTC
CASTTMSGSSYNEQFF
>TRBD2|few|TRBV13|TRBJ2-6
TGTGCCAGCACCTCGGGGAGCGGGGGTCTCTCTGGGGCCAACGTCCTGACTTTC
CASTSGSGGLSGANVLTF
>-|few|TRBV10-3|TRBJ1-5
TGTGCCATCAACGCGGGGCTAAGTCAGCCCCAGCATTTT
CAINAGLSQPQHF
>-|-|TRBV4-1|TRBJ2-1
TGCGCCAGCAGCCAAGAGCACGAGAGCTCCTACAATGAGCAGTTCTTC
CASSQEHESSYNEQFF
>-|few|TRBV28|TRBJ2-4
TGTGCCAGCAGTTCCAGCCCCTTCACCAAAAACATTCAGTACTTC
CASSSSPFTKNIQYF
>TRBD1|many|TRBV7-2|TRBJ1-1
TGTGCCAGCAGCCGTCGACAGGGGGTAGTGGACACTGAAGCTTTCTTT
CASSRRQGVVDTEAFF
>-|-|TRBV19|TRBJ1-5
TGTGCCAGTAGTATTAGCGGGAATAGCAATCGGCCCCAGCATTTT
CASSISGNSNRPQHF
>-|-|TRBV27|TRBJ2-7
TGTGCCAGCAGTCCCTCCGGGGTCTACGAGCAGTACTTC
CASSPSGVYEQYF
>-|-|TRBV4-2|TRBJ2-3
TGTGCCAGCAGCCAAGGTCCCACAGATACGCAGTGTTTT
CASSQGPTDTQCF
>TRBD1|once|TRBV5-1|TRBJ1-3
TGCGCCAGCAGCTTAACCGGGACAGGGGGCCCGCGGGGAAACACCATATATTTT
CASSLTGTGGPRGNTIYF
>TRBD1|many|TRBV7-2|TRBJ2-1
TGTGCCAGCAGCTTCTCAGGGGGCAATGAGCAGTTCTTC
CASSFSGGNEQFF
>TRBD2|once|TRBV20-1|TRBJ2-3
TGCAGTGCTAGAAAGTTCCAAGTCCAGCGGGGCGGCACAGATACGCAGTATTTT
CSARKFQVQRGGTDTQYF
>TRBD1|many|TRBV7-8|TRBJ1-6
TGTGCCAGCAGCCTTATCAGAAACAGGGGGAATTCACCCCTCCACTTT
CASSLIRNRGNSPLHF
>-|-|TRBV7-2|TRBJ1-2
TGTGCCAGCAGCTTATTAAAGGTACCAGGGCCCACTGGTCGGACCTTC
CASSLLKVPGPTGRTF
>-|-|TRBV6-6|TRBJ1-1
TGTGCCAGCAGTTACTCGAAAAGCACTGAAGCTTTCTTT
CASSYSKSTEAFF
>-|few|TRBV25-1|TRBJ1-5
TGTGCCAGCAGTGCAGGGGACCGCTTTGGGGAGCCCCAGCATTTT
CASSAGDRFGEPQHF
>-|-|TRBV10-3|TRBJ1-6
TGTGCCATCACCCCGGGGCCCGAGAGGTCACCCCTCCACTTT
CAITPGPERSPLHF
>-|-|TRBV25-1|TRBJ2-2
TGTGCCAGCAGTGTTGCAGGGTTTACCGGGGAGCTGTTTTTT
CASSVAGFTGELFF
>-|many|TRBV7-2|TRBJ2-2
TGTGCCAGCCTCTCCGACACCGGGGAGCTGTTTTTT
CASLSDTGELFF
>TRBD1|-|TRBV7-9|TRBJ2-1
TGTGCCAGCAGCTGGTCAGGGGGTCCCAATGAGCAGTTCTTC
CASSWSGGPNEQFF
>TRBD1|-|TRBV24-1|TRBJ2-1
TGTGCCACCAGTGACCCATGGGACAGGGGCCGGGATGAGCAGTTCTTC
CATSDPWDRGRDEQFF
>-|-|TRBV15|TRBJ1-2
TGTGCCACCAGCAACAGGTCGGGGGGCTACACCTTC
CATSNRSGGYTF
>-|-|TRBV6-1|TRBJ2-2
TGTGCCAGCATCCCGTCCCAGGGCGCGTACGGGGAGCTGTTTTTT
CASIPSQGAYGELFF
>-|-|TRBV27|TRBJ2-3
TGTGCCAGCAGTTTATCTGGGCTAGGGGGAGTTACGCAGTATTTT
CASSLSGLGGVTQYF
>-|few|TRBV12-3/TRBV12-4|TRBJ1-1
TGTGCCAGCAGTCCTCTCCCACAGGGCGGGGATGGCACTGAAGCTTTCTTT
CASSPLPQGGDGTEAFF
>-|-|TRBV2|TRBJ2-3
TGTGCCAGCAGTCCTTTAGCGCGAACTAGCACAGATACGCAGTATTTT
CASSPLARTSTDTQYF
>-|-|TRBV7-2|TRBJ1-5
TGTGCCAGCAGCTTAGTACAGGCTGATCAGCCCCAGCATTTT
CASSLVQADQPQHF
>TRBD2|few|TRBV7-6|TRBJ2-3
TGTGCCAGCAGCTCACGAACTAGCGGGGGGGCAACAGATACGCAGTATTTT
CASSSRTSGGATDTQYF
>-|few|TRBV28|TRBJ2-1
TGTGCCAGCAGTTTAGGGGCGAATCTCTACAGTGAGCAGTTCTTC
CASSLGANLYSEQFF
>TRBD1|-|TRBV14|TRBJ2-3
TGTGCCAGCAGCCAAGACGTGGACAGGCTAAGCTGGGGCACAGATACGCAGTATTTT
CASSQDVDRLSWGTDTQYF
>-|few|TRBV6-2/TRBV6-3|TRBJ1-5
TGTGCCAGCAGTTTTCCAGGACAGCTCAATCAGCCCCAGCATTTT
CASSFPGQLNQPQHF
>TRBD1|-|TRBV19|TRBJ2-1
TGTGGGTCCGGGACAGGGGGCCTCAATGAGCAGTTCTTC
CGSGTGGLNEQFF
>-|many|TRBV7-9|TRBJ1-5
TGTGCCAGCAGCTCCGAGGGGGGCTATCAGCCCCAGCATTTT
CASSSEGGYQPQHF
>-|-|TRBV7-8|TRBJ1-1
TGTGCCAGCATTCAGTCAGGGGCTGGGGAAGCTTTCTTT
CASIQSGAGEAFF
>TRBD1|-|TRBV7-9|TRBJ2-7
TGTGCCAGCAGCCCAGTCTGGACAGGGTTGACCGAGCAGTACTTC
CASSPVWTGLTEQYF
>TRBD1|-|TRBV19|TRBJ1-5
TGTGCCAGTACTTTGTACGGGACAGGCGGCAATCAGCCCCAGCATTTT
CASTLYGTGGNQPQHF
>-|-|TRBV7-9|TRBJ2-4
TGTGCCAGCAGCCAAGAGGGGAACATTCAGTACTTC
CASSQEGNIQYF
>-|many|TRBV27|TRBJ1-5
TGTGCCAGCAGTTTATCGATGACTTCCCATCAGCCCCAGCATTTT
CASSLSMTSHQPQHF
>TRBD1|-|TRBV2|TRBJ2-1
TGTGCCACCTCGAACCCCCGGGACAGGCCCTACAATGAGCAGTTCTTC
CATSNPRDRPYNEQFF
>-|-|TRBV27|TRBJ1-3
TGTGCCAGCAGAGAACAGGGCTCTGGAAACACCATATATTTT
CASREQGSGNTIYF
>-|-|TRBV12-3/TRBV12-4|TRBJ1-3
TGTGCCAGCAGTTTAGACAGTGCGGCTCTGGGAAACACCATATATTTT
CASSLDSAALGNTIYF
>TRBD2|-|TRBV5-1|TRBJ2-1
TGCGCCAGCAGCCGGGGGGATGTTGAGCAGTTCTTC
CASSRGDVEQFF